This TCR beta chain originates from a study of blood T cell repertoires in COVID-19. In the study overall: The United States, Italy and Spain supplied acute and convalescent COVID-19 samples. PBMCs, B-cell-depleted T cells, or T cells provided the cDNA or gDNA that made up the material.

V was pared by 0 bases and J by 2 bases, with 11 bases between. The CDR3 is 16 amino acids. The germline gives CDR1 LNHNV, CDR2 YYDKDF (reference sequence). Authors' analysis steps: Reference gene primer amplification yielded estimated nucleated cell counts. The method was immunoSEQ multiplex PCR; TCRdb's version includes in-frame clones alone and lacks a portion of them. V, J and clone size are taken as reported in that table, and D and trimming were inferred from the DNA itself. The table includes roughly 43,000 clones, roughly 86% detected once. This clonotype was sampled from a man in his sixties with active COVID-19. The sequenced sample consisted of peripheral blood. The chain carries TRBV15 and TRBJ1-3, with D hard to call. The CDR3, as DNA: TGTGCCACCAGCAGAGATCAACGGAGTCCTGGAAACACCATATATTTT. This encodes CATSRDQRSPGNTIYF.